This T cell receptor beta chain emerged from a study of blood T cell repertoires in COVID-19 (dated by TCRdb to about 2020). Background for the entire study: The collaborator samples originated in the United States, Italy and Spain and spanned the acute and convalescent phases of COVID-19. The material from the prospective study consisted of cDNA or gDNA derived from T cells, B-cell-depleted T cells, or PBMCs. Subjects who had been exposed to COVID-19, were actively infected with it, or had recovered from it provided the deeply sampled blood TCRbeta repertoires that made up the dataset. The repertoires were made available in a free public database intended to serve as a resource for research on the immune response to SARS-CoV-2. Samples came from the ongoing ImmuneRACE study (first 160 participants) plus 1,254 subjects from 6 global collaborators. Nearly every sample came with metadata listing a de-identified subject ID, COVID-19 status, age in years and sex. Where available, HLA class I and class II types were obtained from metadata supplied by the sample provider rather than from assay-based typing. The paper's findings and limits, for the study overall: How much clinical and demographic metadata was included differed by source and by participant, and the metadata was provided uncurated.

In the prospective study, participants were about 18 to 90 years old, resided in around 25 geographic areas of the United States, and were enrolled through a virtual design. To assign participants to cohorts, the prospective study relied on clinical history that participants themselves reported in a screening survey and a study questionnaire. In the prospective study, mobile phlebotomists collected whole blood, serum and a nasopharyngeal or oropharyngeal swab from each participant. Additional blood draws and questionnaires over an approximately 2-month period could optionally be provided by prospective study participants. Before DNA extraction, prospective study blood samples were shipped either frozen or at room temperature. Of note for this clone: This receptor's antigen is unknown. Base qualities were left out, and no much larger clone turns up one base away. The identical CDR3 is also encoded by other nucleotide sequences in the sample.

TCRbeta CDR3 regions were amplified from genomic DNA using the immunoSEQ Assay, a bias-controlled multiplex PCR. On the authors' methods: The number of nucleated cells in each sample was estimated from the amplification of reference gene primers within the assay. To quantify the absolute abundance of each unique TCRbeta CDR3 rearrangement, sequence reads were collapsed and filtered. Productive Simpson clonality was computed per sample as the square root of Simpson's diversity index over productive rearrangements. Here the immuneACCESS table is served through TCRdb, limited to in-frame sequences with V and J called. Missing clones are a known gap in these copies; in checked studies unresolved V genes cover under half, and the rest lacks a known reason. Clonal size and the V and J genes are those of that table, whereas D and trimming came from the DNA. The sample profile shows about 480,000 clones; 87% of them were found once. The ten largest clones represent approximately 2% of the sample.

The germline V gene sets CDR1 to SGHRS and CDR2 to YFSETQ. The germline ends are 8 bases apart after V is trimmed by 3 bases and J by 4 bases. The CDR3 runs 13 residues from the cysteine to the phenylalanine. Only CDR3 DNA remains: 39 bases, in frame from the first base. Sequenced material: PBMCs or T cells enriched from blood (not recorded which). The TCR sequence derives from a woman between 18 and 29 years old with acute COVID-19. The chain is assembled from TRBV5-1 and TRBJ1-5, with the D gene not clear enough to name. CDR3 region: CASSSGGNQPQHF. The sequenced DNA is TGCGCCAGCAGCTCAGGAGGAAATCAGCCCCAGCATTTT. This CDR3, with the reference TRBV5-1 and TRBJ1-5 proteins standing in past its ends, gives the full variable domain KAGVTQTPRYLIKTRGQQVTLSCSPISGHRSVSWYQQTPGQGLQFLFEYFSETQRNKGNFPGRFSGRQFSNSRSEMNVSTLELGDSALYLCASSSGGNQPQHFGDGTRLSIL.